The text below deals with one T cell receptor (beta chain). Its antigen is unknown. Treatment described: 15 to 20 received Ad26.COV2.S at low or high dose, single or two shots; several received placebo; per-sample allocation not given. Sampling took place 63 days after the first vaccine or placebo injection. Immunization relied on an Ad26 vector, which expressed Wuhan-strain SARS-CoV-2 spike. This entry comes from a study of Ad26.COV2.S vaccination and SARS-CoV-2 variants. Study at large: Ad26.COV2.S shots went into the muscle once or twice, 56 days apart. Study-wide findings and caveats: People given the vaccine had a wider spike-specific TCR breadth than placebo recipients did. Once vaccination had occurred, spike-specific CD8+ and CD4+ T cell responses reportedly showed substantial breadth.

Only in-frame clones appear in the TCRdb table, and some are missing; sequencing was by immunoSEQ multiplex PCR. The data contain 250,000 or so clones, around 88% of them seen just once; the ten biggest clones take up just under 3%. The CDR3 length is 16 residues. In germline, CDR1 is SGHTA, CDR2 FQGNSA. The V segment lost 3 bases and the J segment 4 bases; nucleotides outside the gene matches: 11. V is TRBV7-2 and J is TRBJ2-5, with 7 positions matching TRBD2. The source material was peripheral blood, sampled in a trial of Ad26.COV2.S vaccine versus placebo. The clonotype was recovered from a person aged 18-60 years who received the Ad26.COV2.S COVID-19 vaccine or a placebo. CDR3 sequence reads: CASSFTGTIKGETQYF. In DNA form, the CDR3 reads TGTGCCAGCAGCTTCACCGGGACTATAAAGGGAGAGACCCAGTACTTC.